This TCR beta chain was profiled in a study of T cell responses to AZD1222 COVID-19 vaccine. Using immunoSEQ multiplex PCR, the repertoire was profiled, and TCRdb retains in-frame clones only, with some absent. The sample lists tens of thousands of clones; around 90% were seen once. This clone was recorded a few times. The antigen is undetermined. General study results and limits: Sampling captured repertoires only after the peak T cell response. Targets within unmutated variant regions were reportedly found for nearly half of spike-specific TCRs. The sample set comprised mostly white British donors with more females, and clonal diversity was possibly underestimated.

This specimen was peripheral blood, taken on day 0 of AZD1222 vaccination. The origin of this receptor is an adult in good health.

This chain's CDR3 is CASRDRANSLYGYTF. Here the CDR3 DNA reads TGTGCCAGTAGGGACAGGGCTAATTCTCTCTATGGCTACACCTTC. This chain connects TRBV19 to TRBJ1-2; 8 bases agree with TRBD1. There are 15 residues in the CDR3. CDR1 is LNHDA and CDR2 is SQIVND in the germline V gene (reference sequence). With 6 bases clipped from V and 4 bases from J, the junction kept 10 bases outside the gene matches.